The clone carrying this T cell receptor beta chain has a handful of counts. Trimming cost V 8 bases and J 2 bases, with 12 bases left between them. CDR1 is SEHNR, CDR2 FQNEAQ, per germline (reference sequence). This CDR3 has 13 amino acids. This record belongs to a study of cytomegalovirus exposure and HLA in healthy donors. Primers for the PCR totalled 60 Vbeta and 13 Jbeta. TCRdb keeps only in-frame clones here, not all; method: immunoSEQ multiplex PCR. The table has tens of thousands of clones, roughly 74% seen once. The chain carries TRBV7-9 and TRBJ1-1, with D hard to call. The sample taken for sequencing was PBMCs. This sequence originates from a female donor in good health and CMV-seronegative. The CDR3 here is CASLGGKNTEAFF. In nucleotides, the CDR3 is TGTGCCAGCCTCGGAGGGAAAAACACTGAAGCTTTCTTT. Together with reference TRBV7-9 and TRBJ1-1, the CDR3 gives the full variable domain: DTGVSQNPRHKITKRGQNVTFRCDPISEHNRLYWYRQTLGQGPEFLTYFQNEAQLEKSRLLSDRFSAERPKGSFSTLEIQRTEQGDSAMYLCASLGGKNTEAFFGQGTRLTVV.